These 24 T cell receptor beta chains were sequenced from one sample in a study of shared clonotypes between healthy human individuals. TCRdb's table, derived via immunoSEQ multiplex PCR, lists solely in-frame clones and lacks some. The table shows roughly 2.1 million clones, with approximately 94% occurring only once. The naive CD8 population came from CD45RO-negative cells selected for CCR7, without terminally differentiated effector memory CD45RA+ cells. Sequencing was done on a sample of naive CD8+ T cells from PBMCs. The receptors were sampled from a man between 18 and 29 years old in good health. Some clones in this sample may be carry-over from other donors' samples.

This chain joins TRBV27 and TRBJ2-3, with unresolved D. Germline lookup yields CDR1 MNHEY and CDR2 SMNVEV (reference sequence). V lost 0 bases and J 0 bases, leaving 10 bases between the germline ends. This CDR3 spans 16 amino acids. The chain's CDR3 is CASSLSPGSSTDTQYF. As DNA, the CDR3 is TGTGCCAGCAGTTTATCTCCGGGTTCTAGCACAGATACGCAGTATTTT.

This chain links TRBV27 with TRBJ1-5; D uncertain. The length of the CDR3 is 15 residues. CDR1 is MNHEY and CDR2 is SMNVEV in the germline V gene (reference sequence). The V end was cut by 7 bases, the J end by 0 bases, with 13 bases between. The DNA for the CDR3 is TGTGCCAGCACCAAAAGGATGGGTAGCAATCAGCCCCAGCATTTT. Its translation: CASTKRMGSNQPQHF.

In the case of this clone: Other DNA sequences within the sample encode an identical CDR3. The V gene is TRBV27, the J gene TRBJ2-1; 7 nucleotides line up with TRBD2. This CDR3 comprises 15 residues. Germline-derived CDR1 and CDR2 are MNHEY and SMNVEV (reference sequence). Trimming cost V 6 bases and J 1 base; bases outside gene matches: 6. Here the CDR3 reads CASSKRGSSYNEQFF. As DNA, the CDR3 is TGTGCCAGCAGCAAGCGGGGTTCTTCCTACAATGAGCAGTTCTTC.

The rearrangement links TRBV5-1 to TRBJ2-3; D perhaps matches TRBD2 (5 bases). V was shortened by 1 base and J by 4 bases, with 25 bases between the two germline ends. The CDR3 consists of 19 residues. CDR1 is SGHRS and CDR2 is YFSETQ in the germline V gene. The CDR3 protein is CASSLTITIGVSVPDTQYF. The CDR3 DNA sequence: TGCGCCAGCAGCTTGACAATCACAATCGGGGTTAGTGTTCCAGATACGCAGTATTTT.

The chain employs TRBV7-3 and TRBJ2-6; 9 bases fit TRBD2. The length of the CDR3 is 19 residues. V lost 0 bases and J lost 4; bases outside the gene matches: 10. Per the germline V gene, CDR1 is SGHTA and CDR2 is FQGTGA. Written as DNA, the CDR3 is TGTGCCAGCAGCTTAACTGGGACTAGCTCTAGGTTGGGGGCCAACGTCCTGACTTTC. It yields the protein CASSLTGTSSRLGANVLTF.

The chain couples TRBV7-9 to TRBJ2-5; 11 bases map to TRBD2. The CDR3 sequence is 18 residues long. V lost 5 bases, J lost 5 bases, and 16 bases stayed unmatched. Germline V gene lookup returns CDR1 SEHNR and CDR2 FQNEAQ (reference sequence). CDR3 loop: CASSPGTSGGPPWETQYF. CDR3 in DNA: TGTGCCAGCAGCCCAGGGACTAGCGGAGGTCCCCCCTGGGAGACCCAGTACTTC.

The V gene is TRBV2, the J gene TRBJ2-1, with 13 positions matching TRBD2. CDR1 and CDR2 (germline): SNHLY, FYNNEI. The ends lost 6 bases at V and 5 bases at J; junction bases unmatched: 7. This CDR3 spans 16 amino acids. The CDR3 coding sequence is TGTGCCAGCAGGGTCCTACTAGCGGGAGGGCACAATGAGCAGTTCTTC. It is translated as CASRVLLAGGHNEQFF.

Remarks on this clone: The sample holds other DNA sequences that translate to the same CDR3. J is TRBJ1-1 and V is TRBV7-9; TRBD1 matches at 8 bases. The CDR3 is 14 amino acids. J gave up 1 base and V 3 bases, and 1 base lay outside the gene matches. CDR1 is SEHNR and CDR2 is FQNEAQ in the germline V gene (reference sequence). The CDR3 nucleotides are TGTGCCAGCAGCTTGGGGACAGGGAACACTGAAGCTTTCTTT. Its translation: CASSLGTGNTEAFF. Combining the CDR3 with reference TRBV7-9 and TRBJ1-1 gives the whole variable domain DTGVSQNPRHKITKRGQNVTFRCDPISEHNRLYWYRQTLGQGPEFLTYFQNEAQLEKSRLLSDRFSAERPKGSFSTLEIQRTEQGDSAMYLCASSLGTGNTEAFFGQGTRLTVV.

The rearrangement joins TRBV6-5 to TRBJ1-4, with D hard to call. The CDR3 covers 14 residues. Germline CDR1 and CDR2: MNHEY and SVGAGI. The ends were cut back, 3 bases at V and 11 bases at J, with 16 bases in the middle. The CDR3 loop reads CASSYESRFPKLFF. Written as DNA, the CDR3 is TGTGCCAGCAGTTATGAGAGTCGCTTCCCGAAACTGTTTTTT.

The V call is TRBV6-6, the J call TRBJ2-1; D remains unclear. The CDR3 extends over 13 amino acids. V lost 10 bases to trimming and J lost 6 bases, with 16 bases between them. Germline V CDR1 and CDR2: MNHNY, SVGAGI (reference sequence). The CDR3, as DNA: TGTGCCACCACCTTAGGGAAGGGCAATGAGCAGTTCTTC. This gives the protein CATTLGKGNEQFF.

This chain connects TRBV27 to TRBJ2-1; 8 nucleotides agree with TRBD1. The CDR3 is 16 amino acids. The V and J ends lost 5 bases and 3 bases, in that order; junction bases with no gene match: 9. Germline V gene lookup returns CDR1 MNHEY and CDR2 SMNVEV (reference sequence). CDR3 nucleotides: TGTGCCAGCAGTCCGAAGGACAGGGCTAACTACAATGAGCAGTTCTTC. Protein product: CASSPKDRANYNEQFF.

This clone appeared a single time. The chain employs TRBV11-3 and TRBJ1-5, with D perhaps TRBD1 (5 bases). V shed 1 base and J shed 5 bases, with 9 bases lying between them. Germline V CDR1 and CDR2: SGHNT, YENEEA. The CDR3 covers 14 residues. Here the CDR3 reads CASSLVGGDQPQHF. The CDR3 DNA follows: TGTGCCAGCAGCTTAGTGGGGGGGGATCAGCCCCAGCATTTT.

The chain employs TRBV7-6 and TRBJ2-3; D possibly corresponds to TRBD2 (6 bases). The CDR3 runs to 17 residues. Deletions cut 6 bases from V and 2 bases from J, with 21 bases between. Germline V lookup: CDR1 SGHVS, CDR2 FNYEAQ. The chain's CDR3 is CASSRSPGLTDTDTQYF. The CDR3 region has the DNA TGTGCCAGCAGTCGCTCGCCGGGACTCACCGACACAGATACGCAGTATTTT.

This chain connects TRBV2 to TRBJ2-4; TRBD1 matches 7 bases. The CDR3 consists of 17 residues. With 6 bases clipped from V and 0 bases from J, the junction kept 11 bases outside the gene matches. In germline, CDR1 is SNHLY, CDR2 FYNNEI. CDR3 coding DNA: TGTGCCAGCAGCATGAACAGGGGAAGATTAGCCAAAAACATTCAGTACTTC. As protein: CASSMNRGRLAKNIQYF.

The CDR3 loop is CASRQGSSYEQYF. The CDR3 coding sequence is TGTGCCAGCAGGCAGGGGAGCTCCTACGAGCAGTACTTC. V usage is TRBV5-4 and J usage is TRBJ2-7; D might be TRBD1 (6 bases). Germline loops: CDR1 SGHNT, CDR2 YYREEE (reference sequence). The CDR3 covers 13 residues. V gave up 5 bases and J gave up 0 bases, with 9 bases separating them.

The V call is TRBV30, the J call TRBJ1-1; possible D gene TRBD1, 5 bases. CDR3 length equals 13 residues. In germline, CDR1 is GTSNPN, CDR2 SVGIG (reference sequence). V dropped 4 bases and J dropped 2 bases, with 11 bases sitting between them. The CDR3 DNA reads TGTGCCTGGACGGGGCAGGCCAACACTGAAGCTTTCTTT. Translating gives CAWTGQANTEAFF.

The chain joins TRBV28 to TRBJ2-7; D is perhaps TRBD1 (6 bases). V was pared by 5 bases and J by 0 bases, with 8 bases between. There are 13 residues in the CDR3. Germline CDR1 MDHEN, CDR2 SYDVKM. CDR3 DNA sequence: TGTGCCAGCAGTCCAGGGGCCTCCTACGAGCAGTACTTC. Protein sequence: CASSPGASYEQYF.

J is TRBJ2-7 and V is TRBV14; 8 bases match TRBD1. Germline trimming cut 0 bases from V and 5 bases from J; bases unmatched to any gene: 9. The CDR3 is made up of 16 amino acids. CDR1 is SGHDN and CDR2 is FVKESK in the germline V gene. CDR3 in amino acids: CASSQDLGQGANEQYF. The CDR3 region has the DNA TGTGCCAGCAGCCAAGATCTTGGGCAGGGGGCCAACGAGCAGTACTTC.

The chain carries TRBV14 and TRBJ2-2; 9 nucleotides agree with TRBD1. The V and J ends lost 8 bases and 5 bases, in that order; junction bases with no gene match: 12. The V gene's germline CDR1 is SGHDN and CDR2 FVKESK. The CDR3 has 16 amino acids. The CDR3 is CASGEQDRGPTGELFF. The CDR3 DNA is TGTGCCAGCGGAGAGCAGGACAGGGGACCTACCGGGGAGCTGTTTTTT. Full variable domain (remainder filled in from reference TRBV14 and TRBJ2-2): EAGVTQFPSHSVIEKGQTVTLRCDPISGHDNLYWYRRVMGKEIKFLLHFVKESKQDESGMPNNRFLAERTGGTYSTLKVQPAELEDSGVYFCASGEQDRGPTGELFFGEGSRLTVL.

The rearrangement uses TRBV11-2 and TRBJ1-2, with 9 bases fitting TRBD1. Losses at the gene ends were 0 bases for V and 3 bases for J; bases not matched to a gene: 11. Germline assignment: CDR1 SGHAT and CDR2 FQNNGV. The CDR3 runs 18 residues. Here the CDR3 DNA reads TGTGCCAGCAGCTTAGATACAGCGAAGGGGACAGGGTACTATGGCTACACCTTC. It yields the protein CASSLDTAKGTGYYGYTF.

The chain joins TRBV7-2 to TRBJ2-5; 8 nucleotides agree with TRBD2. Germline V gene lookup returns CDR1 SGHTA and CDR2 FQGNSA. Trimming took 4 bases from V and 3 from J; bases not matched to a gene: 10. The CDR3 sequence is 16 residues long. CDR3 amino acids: CASSSRTSPGEETQYF. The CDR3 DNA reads TGTGCCAGCAGCTCCCGGACTAGCCCTGGGGAAGAGACCCAGTACTTC.

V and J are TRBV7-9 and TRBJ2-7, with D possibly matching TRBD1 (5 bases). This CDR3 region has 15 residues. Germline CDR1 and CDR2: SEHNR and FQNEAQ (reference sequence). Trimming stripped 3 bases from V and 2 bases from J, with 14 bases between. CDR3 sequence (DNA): TGTGCCAGCAGCTTTCAGGCAAGGGGTGCCTACGAGCAGTACTTC. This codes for CASSFQARGAYEQYF.

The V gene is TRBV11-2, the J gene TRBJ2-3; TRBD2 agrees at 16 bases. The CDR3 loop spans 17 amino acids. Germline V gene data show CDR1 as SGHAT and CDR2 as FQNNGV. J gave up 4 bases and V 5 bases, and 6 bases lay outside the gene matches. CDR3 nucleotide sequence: TGTGCCAGCAGCGCACCGGGACTAGCGGGAGGGCCAGATACGCAGTATTTT. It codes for CASSAPGLAGGPDTQYF.

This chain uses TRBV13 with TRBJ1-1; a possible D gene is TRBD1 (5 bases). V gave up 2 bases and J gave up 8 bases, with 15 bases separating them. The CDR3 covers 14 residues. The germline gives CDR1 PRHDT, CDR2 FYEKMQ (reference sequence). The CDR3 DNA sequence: TGTGCCAGCAGCTTAAACAGGAGGACTATAGAAGCTTTCTTT. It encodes CASSLNRRTIEAFF.